This T cell receptor (beta chain) was profiled in a study of cytomegalovirus exposure and HLA in healthy donors. Overall study findings and caveats: It was confirmed in vitro that a few of the CMV-associated chains were specific for CMV antigens. Reportedly, cytomegalovirus status was diagnosed with high sensitivity and specificity.

Profiled with immunoSEQ multiplex PCR; TCRdb holds only in-frame clones, not every one. This sample has about 130,000 clones, with approximately 92% found just once. The donors were part of the validation cohort, which consisted of over a hundred subjects and was separate from the first cohort of under 750 subjects. As concerns this clone: Its matching antigen is unknown.

The CDR3 is 14 amino acids. Per germline, CDR1 SEHNR and CDR2 FQNEAQ (reference sequence). The V and J ends lost 2 bases and 5 bases respectively, with 10 bases between them. The J gene is TRBJ2-1, the V gene TRBV7-9; D unclear. Sequencing was performed on PBMCs. This clonotype was sampled from a woman aged 18-30 years in good health and CMV-seronegative. CDR3 region: CASSLFSGDNEQFF. In DNA form, the CDR3 reads TGTGCCAGCAGCTTATTCTCCGGAGACAATGAGCAGTTCTTC.